The present entry profiles one T cell receptor beta chain with its context. The germline V gene has CDR1 SNHLY and CDR2 FYNNEI. Trimming stripped 6 bases from V and 2 bases from J, with 13 bases between. This CDR3 is built from 14 residues. This sample was included in a study of blood T cells in healthy people across ages. Combining a sample-barcoded 5' primer with a J-beta primer mix, a second PCR ran for about 7 to 11 cycles. Via MiXCR, TCRdb re-called the 5' RACE reads, giving one row per CDR3 protein. The data show 910,000 or so distinct CDR3 sequences, 51% seen once. The sample consisted of blood. The rearrangement uses TRBV2 and TRBJ1-1; D not certain. The sequence was obtained from a woman in her sixties in good health. CDR3 in DNA: TGTGCCAGCAGGATTGACCGGTTCAACACTGAAGCTTTCTTT. Translation gives CASRIDRFNTEAFF.